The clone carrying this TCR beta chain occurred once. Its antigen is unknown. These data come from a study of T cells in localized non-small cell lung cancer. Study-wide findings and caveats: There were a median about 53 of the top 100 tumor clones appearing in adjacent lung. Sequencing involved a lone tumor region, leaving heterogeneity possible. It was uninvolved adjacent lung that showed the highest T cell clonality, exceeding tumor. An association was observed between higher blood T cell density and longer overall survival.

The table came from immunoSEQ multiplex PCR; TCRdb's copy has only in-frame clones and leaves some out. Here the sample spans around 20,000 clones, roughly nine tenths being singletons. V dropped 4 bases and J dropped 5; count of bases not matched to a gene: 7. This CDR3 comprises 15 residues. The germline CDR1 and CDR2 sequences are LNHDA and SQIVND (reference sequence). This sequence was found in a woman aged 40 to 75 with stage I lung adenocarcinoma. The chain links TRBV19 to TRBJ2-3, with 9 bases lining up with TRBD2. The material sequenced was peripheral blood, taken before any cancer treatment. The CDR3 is CASSRAGGRVDTQYF. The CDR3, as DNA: TGTGCCAGTAGTAGAGCGGGGGGCCGGGTAGATACGCAGTATTTT. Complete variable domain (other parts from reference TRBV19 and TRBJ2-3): DGGITQSPKYLFRKEGQNVTLSCEQNLNHDAMYWYRQDPGQGLRLIYYSQIVNDFQKGDIAEGYSVSREKKESFPLTVTSAQKNPTAFYLCASSRAGGRVDTQYFGPGTRLTVL.